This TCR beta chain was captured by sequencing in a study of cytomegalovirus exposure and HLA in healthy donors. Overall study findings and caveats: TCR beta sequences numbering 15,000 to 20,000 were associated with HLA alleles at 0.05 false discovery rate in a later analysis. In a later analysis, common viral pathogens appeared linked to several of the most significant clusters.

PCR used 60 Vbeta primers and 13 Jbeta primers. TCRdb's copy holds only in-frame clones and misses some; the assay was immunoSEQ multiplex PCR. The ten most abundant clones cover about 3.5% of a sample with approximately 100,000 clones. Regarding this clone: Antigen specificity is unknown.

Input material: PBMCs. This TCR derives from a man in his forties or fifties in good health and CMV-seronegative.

The CDR3 reads CASSQDRQGEAFF. The DNA of the CDR3 is TGCGCCAGCAGCCAAGACCGGCAGGGCGAAGCTTTCTTT. The rearrangement links TRBV4-3 to TRBJ1-1; TRBD1 is a possible D gene (5 bases). The germline V gene encodes CDR1 LGHNA and CDR2 YSLEER. CDR3 length equals 13 residues. With 0 bases removed from V and 8 bases from J, the gap between germline ends came to 10 bases.